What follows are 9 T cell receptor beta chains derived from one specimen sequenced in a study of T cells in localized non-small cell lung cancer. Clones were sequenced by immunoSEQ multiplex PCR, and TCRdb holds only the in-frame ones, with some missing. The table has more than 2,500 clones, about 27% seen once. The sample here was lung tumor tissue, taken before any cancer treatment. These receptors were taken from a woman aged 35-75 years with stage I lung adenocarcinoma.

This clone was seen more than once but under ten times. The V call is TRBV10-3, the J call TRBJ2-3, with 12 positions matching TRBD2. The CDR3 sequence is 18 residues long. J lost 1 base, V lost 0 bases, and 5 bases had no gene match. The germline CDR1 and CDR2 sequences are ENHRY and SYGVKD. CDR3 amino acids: CAISESRLAGVGTDTQYF. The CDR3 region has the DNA TGTGCCATCAGTGAGTCCAGACTAGCGGGAGTGGGCACAGATACGCAGTATTTT.

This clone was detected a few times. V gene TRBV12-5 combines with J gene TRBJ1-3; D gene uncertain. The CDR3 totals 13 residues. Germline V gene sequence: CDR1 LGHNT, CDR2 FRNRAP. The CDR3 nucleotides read TGTGCCAGCAAAATGGAGGCTGGAAACACCATATATTTT. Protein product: CASKMEAGNTIYF.

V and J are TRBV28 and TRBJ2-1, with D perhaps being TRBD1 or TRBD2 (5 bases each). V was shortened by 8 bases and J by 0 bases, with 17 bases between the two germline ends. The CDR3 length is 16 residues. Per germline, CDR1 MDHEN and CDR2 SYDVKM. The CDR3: CASEAGTSSSYNEQFF. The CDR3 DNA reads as TGTGCCAGCGAAGCAGGGACGTCGAGCTCCTACAATGAGCAGTTCTTC.

The chain's CDR3 is CASTQRTGLRDTQYF. The CDR3 DNA sequence: TGTGCCAGCACCCAACGGACAGGGCTAAGAGATACGCAGTATTTT. J is TRBJ2-3 and V is TRBV6-8; 8 nucleotides agree with TRBD1. Germline lookup yields CDR1 MNHGY and CDR2 SAAAGT. Trimming removed 7 bases from V and 5 bases from J; junction bases left unmatched: 11. The CDR3 sequence is 15 residues long.

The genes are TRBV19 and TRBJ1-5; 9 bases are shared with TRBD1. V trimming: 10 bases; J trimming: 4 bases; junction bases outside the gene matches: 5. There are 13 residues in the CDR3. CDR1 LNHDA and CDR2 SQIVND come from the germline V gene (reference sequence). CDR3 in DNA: TGTGCCACCAAGACAGGGGGTAATCAGCCCCAGCATTTT. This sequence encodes CATKTGGNQPQHF.

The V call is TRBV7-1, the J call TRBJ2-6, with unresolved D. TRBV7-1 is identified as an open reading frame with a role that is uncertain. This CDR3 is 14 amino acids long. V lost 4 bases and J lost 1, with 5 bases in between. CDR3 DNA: TGTGCCAGCAGCTTAACTTCTGGGGCCAACGTCCTGACTTTC. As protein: CASSLTSGANVLTF.

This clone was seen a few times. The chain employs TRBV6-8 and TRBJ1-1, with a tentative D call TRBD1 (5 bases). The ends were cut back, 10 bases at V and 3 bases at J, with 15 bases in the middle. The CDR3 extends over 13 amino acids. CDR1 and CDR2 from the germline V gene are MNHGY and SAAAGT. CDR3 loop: CAISPRGDTEAFF. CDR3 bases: TGTGCCATCAGCCCACGGGGGGACACTGAAGCTTTCTTT.

The CDR3 reads CASSLAGNLNYGYTF. The CDR3 DNA is TGTGCCAGCTCACTCGCCGGAAACCTCAACTATGGCTACACCTTC. The chain is built from TRBV18 and TRBJ1-2; D gene unclear. Germline V gene lookup returns CDR1 KGHSH and CDR2 LQKENI. The germline V and J ends were trimmed by 4 bases and 2 bases, with 14 bases remaining between them. The CDR3 loop spans 15 amino acids. The full variable domain, with the rest looked up from reference TRBV18 and TRBJ1-2, is NAGVMQNPRHLVRRRGQEARLRCSPMKGHSHVYWYRQLPEEGLKFMVYLQKENIIDESGMPKERFSAEFPKEGPSILRIQQVVRGDSAAYFCASSLAGNLNYGYTFGSGTRLTVV.

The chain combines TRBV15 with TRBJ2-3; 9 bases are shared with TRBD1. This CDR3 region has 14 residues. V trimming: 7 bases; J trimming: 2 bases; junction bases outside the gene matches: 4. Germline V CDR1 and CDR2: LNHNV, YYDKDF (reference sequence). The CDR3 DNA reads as TGTGCCACCACCTGGGACAGGGTCACAGATACGCAGTATTTT. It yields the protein CATTWDRVTDTQYF. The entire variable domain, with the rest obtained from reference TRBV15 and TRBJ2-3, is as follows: DAMVIQNPRYQVTQFGKPVTLSCSQTLNHNVMYWYQQKSSQAPKLLFHYYDKDFNNEADTPDNFQSRRPNTSFCFLDIRSPGLGDTAMYLCATTWDRVTDTQYFGPGTRLTVL.